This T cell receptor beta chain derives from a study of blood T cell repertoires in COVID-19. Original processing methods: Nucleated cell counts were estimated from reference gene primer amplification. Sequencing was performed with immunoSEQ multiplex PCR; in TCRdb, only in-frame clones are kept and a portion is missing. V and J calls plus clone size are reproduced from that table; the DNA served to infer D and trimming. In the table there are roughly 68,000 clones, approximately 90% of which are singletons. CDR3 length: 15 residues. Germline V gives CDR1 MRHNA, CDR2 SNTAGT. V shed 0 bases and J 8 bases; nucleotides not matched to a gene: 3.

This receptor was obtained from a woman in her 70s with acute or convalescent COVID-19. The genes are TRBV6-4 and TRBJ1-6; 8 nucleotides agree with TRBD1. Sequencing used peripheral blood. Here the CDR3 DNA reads TGTGCCAGCAGTGACTCTGGACAGGGACATTCACCCCTCCACTTT. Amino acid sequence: CASSDSGQGHSPLHF.